The clone carrying this T cell receptor (beta chain) was detected only a few times. The antigen is undetermined. One entry per CDR3 protein, called by TCRdb with MiXCR from the 5' RACE reads. The sample has over 45,000 distinct CDR3 sequences, roughly 26% seen once. This record comes from a study of T-cell memory formation after mild COVID-19. In the study overall: TCR clusters mostly belonged to single donors.

Notes on the study in general: Contracting clones from day 15 to 85 showed balanced CD4/CD8; later expanders favored CD4+. For contracting clones, CD4+ ones sat mainly in CM and EM, CD8+ in EMRA.

Deletions cut 7 bases from V and 2 bases from J, with 16 bases between. Germline lookup yields CDR1 SGHRS and CDR2 YFSETQ. The length of the CDR3 is 14 residues. The clonotype originates from a man younger than 35 who had mild COVID-19 (a few samples of this study predate the infection). Cell type and time point are not known. This rearrangement joins TRBV5-1 to TRBJ2-7; D possibly corresponds to TRBD2 (5 bases). The sequenced sample was PBMCs or a T cell subset sorted from them (not recorded which). The CDR3 bases are TGCGCCAGCGCTTCATTCGGGGTTCCCTACGAGCAGTACTTC. This gives the protein CASASFGVPYEQYF.